These 3 T cell receptor beta chains came from one sample sequenced in a study of circulating and synovial CD4+ cells in juvenile arthritis. TCRdb's table, derived via immunoSEQ multiplex PCR, lists solely in-frame clones and lacks some. The data hold 36,000 or so clones, with about 94% observed a single time. Material: CD4+ T cells from blood. The receptors derive from a human donor with juvenile idiopathic arthritis.

This clone was counted a single time. This CDR3 is CASSYSWGHTGNTIYF. DNA of the CDR3: TGTGCCAGCAGTTACTCGTGGGGGCACACTGGAAACACCATATATTTT. The rearrangement uses TRBV6-5 and TRBJ1-3, with D tentatively TRBD1 (6 bases). V lost 0 bases to trimming and J lost 2 bases, with 11 bases between them. From germline, CDR1 is MNHEY and CDR2 SVGAGI. This CDR3 is built from 16 residues.

The J gene is TRBJ2-5, the V gene TRBV29-1; a weak D match, TRBD1 (5 bases). The CDR3 totals 13 residues. Per germline, CDR1 SQVTM and CDR2 ANQGSEA. V dropped 2 bases and J dropped 1 base, with 8 bases sitting between them. CDR3 residues: CSVELRVQETQYF. The CDR3 nucleotides are TGCAGCGTTGAACTCAGGGTCCAAGAGACCCAGTACTTC.

This chain uses TRBV9 with TRBJ2-3; 8 bases fit TRBD1. The CDR3 sequence is 18 residues long. The V segment lost 0 bases and the J segment 4 bases; nucleotides outside the gene matches: 13. Germline V gives CDR1 SGDLS, CDR2 YYNGEE. The CDR3 reads CASSVGLPRTGRADTQYF. Here the CDR3 DNA reads TGTGCCAGCAGCGTAGGCCTTCCGCGGACAGGGAGAGCAGATACGCAGTATTTT.